Detailed here is one T cell receptor beta chain. Its antigen remains unknown. Looked up from germline, CDR1 is SGHTA and CDR2 is FQGNSA. The CDR3 spans 15 residues. V lost 6 bases to trimming and J lost 7 bases; unmatched junction nucleotides: 9. Alongside a J-beta primer mix, a sample-barcoded 5' primer served in a second PCR lasting about 7 to 11 cycles. Each TCR beta cDNA got a 12-nucleotide random molecular identifier. TCRdb redid the calling of the 5' RACE reads with MiXCR, one entry per CDR3 protein. This table has hundreds of thousands of distinct CDR3 sequences, 58% appearing once. This entry comes from a study of blood T cells in healthy people across ages. Study results and limitations: With donor CMV status unknown, expanded clonotype changes were possibly confounded. There were more naive CD4+ cells and higher diversity in long-lived donors than in aged donors. Naive T cell percentage showed a strong correlation with TCR beta diversity.

The clonotype comes from a man younger than 40 in good health. The genes are TRBV7-2 and TRBJ1-6; 7 bases line up with TRBD1. The material sequenced was blood. CDR3 DNA: TGTGCCAGCAGATTTACCGGGACAGTAAATTCACCCCTCCACTTT. It codes for CASRFTGTVNSPLHF.